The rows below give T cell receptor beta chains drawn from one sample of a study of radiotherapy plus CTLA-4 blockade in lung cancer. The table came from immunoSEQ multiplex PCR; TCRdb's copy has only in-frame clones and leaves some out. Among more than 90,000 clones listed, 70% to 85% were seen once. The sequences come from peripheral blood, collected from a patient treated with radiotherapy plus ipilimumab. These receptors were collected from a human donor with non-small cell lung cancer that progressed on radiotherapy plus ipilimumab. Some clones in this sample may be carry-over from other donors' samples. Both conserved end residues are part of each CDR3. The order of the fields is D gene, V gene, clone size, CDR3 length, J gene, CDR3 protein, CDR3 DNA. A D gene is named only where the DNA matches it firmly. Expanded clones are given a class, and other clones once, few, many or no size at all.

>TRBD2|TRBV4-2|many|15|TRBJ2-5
CASSQDRGGQETQYF
TGTGCCAGCAGCCAAGATCGGGGGGGCCAAGAGACCCAGTACTTC
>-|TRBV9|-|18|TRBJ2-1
CASSVNPSPGHGYNEQFF
TGTGCCAGCAGCGTAAACCCTTCCCCGGGACACGGATACAATGAGCAGTTCTTC
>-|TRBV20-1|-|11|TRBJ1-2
CSARSNDGYTF
TGCAGTGCTAGGAGCAATGATGGCTACACCTTC
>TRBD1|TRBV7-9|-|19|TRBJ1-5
CASSLEAGTGYFSNQPQHF
TGTGCCAGCAGCTTAGAAGCCGGGACAGGGTACTTTAGCAATCAGCCCCAGCATTTT
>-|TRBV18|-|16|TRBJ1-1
CASSPLAGSVDTEAFF
TGTGCCAGCTCACCATTAGCAGGGAGTGTCGACACTGAAGCTTTCTTT
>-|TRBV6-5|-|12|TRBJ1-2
CASSYTPYGYTF
TGTGCCAGCAGTTACACCCCCTATGGCTACACCTTC
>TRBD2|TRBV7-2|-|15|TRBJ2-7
CASSPRLAGAYEQYF
TGTGCCAGCAGCCCAAGACTAGCGGGGGCCTACGAGCAGTACTTC
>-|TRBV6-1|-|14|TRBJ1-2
CASSELRSTGGYTF
TGTGCCAGCAGTGAACTAAGGTCAACCGGTGGCTACACCTTC
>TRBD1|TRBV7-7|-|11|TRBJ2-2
CASRSTGGWFF
TGTGCTAGCAGATCCACAGGGGGGTGGTTTTTT
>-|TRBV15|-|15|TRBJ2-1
CATSRDQKGLSEEFF
TGTGCCACCAGCAGAGATCAGAAGGGGCTCTCGGAGGAGTTCTTC
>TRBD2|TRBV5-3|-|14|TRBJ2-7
CARSVAGSSYEQYF
TGTGCCAGAAGCGTAGCGGGGAGCTCCTACGAGCAGTACTTC
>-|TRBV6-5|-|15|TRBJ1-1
CASSYRRSPNTEAFF
TGTGCCAGCAGTTACCGGCGAAGCCCCAACACTGAAGCTTTCTTT
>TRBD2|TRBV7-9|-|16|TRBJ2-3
CASSKGASGGADTQYF
TGTGCCAGCAGCAAAGGCGCTAGCGGGGGCGCAGATACGCAGTATTTT
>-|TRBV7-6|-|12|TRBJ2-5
CASSLSGAPMDF
TGTGCCAGCAGCTTATCCGGGGCCCCTATGGACTTC
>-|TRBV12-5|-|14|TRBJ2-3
CASGLRQVTDTQYF
TGTGCTAGTGGTTTGAGACAGGTTACAGATACGCAGTATTTT
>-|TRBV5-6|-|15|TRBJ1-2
CASSRAWNLNYGYTF
TGTGCCAGCAGCCGGGCCTGGAACCTGAACTATGGCTACACCTTC
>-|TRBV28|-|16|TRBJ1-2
CASSLLSGGTTYGYTF
TGTGCCAGCAGTTTATTATCTGGGGGTACGACCTATGGCTACACCTTC
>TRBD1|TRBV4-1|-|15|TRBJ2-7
CASSRTGQGAYEQYF
TGCGCCAGCAGCCGAACGGGACAGGGGGCCTACGAGCAGTACTTC
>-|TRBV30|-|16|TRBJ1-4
CAWSVLAVGSPGKLFF
TGTGCCTGGAGTGTACTAGCCGTGGGGTCGCCGGGAAAACTGTTTTTT
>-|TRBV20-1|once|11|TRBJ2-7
CSASRTYEQYF
TGCAGTGCTAGCAGGACCTACGAGCAGTACTTC
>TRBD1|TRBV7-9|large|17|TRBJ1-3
CASSSRRQGVIGNTIYF
TGTGCCAGCAGCTCTAGGAGACAGGGGGTGATTGGAAACACCATATATTTT
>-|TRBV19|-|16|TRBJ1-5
CASSIGGRRSNQPQHF
TGTGCCAGTAGTATAGGAGGGCGGCGGAGCAATCAGCCCCAGCATTTT
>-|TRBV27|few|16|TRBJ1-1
CASSGQIGSWNTEAFF
TGTGCCAGCAGCGGACAGATCGGTTCTTGGAACACTGAAGCTTTCTTT
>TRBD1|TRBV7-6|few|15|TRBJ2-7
CASSLRFDRAAEQYF
TGTGCCAGCAGCTTACGATTTGACAGGGCAGCCGAGCAGTACTTC
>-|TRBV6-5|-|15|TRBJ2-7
CASNKLGQGRYEQYF
TGTGCCAGCAACAAACTCGGGCAGGGACGATACGAGCAGTACTTC
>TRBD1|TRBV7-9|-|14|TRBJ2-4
CASLAGGSKNIQYF
TGTGCCAGCTTGGCAGGGGGCTCCAAAAACATTCAGTACTTC
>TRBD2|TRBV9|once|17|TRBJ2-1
CASSALGRGGGYNEQFF
TGTGCCAGCAGCGCTCTCGGCCGGGGGGGCGGCTACAATGAGCAGTTCTTC
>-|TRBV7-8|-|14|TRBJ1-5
CASTRRGVNQPQHF
TGTGCCAGTACCCGGCGGGGGGTTAATCAGCCCCAGCATTTT
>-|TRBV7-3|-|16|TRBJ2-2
CASSLTGQQYTGELFF
TGTGCCAGCAGCTTAACTGGGCAACAGTACACCGGGGAGCTGTTTTTT